This entry is about one T cell receptor beta chain. The antigen is unknown. This record comes from a study of T cell responses to AZD1222 COVID-19 vaccine. V shed 5 bases and J 4 bases; nucleotides not matched to a gene: 6. The CDR3 length is 15 residues. Germline assignment: CDR1 SEHNR and CDR2 FQNEAQ (reference sequence). The table came from immunoSEQ multiplex PCR; TCRdb's copy has only in-frame clones and leaves some out. The repertoire holds 140,000 to 150,000 clones, with around 88% as singletons. Study-wide findings and caveats: Within unmutated variant regions lay the reported targets of nearly half of spike-specific TCRs.

The receptor was isolated from an adult in good health. Sequenced here: peripheral blood, sampled on day 0 of AZD1222 vaccination. The chain joins TRBV7-9 to TRBJ1-2; 11 bases match TRBD1. CDR3 DNA sequence: TGTGCCAGCAGCCGGACGGGACAGGGGGGCTATGGCTACACCTTC. Amino acids: CASSRTGQGGYGYTF.